These 29 T cell receptor beta chains were all obtained from the same sample, sequenced in a study of blood T cells in healthy people across ages. Next came a second PCR, run for about 7 to 12 cycles, which used a sample-barcoded 5' primer along with a J-beta primer mix. TCRdb called the 5' RACE reads again in MiXCR, with one record for every CDR3 protein. The top ten clones hold about 26% of a sample with some 780,000 distinct CDR3 sequences, just over 55% of them seen once. What was sequenced was blood. The receptors were sampled from a man aged 35 to 55 in good health.

This clonotype was recorded a few times. This rearrangement joins TRBV4-2 to TRBJ1-4; perhaps TRBD1 as D (5 bases). Germline V gene data show CDR1 as LGHNA and CDR2 as YNFKEQ. The V and J ends lost 0 bases and 5 bases respectively, with 16 bases between them. The CDR3 is 17 amino acids. The CDR3 here is CASSQEGTGTLNEKLFF. CDR3 nucleotides: TGTGCCAGCAGCCAAGAAGGGACCGGGACGTTGAATGAAAAACTGTTTTTT.

The chain couples TRBV10-3 to TRBJ2-2; D tentatively reads TRBD1 or TRBD2 (6 bases each). CDR3 length: 13 residues. Germline-derived CDR1 and CDR2 are ENHRY and SYGVKD. V lost 7 bases and J 5 bases, leaving 11 bases between the germline ends. CDR3 sequence reads: CAITQGRTGELFF. DNA for the CDR3: TGTGCCATCACTCAGGGGAGGACCGGGGAGCTGTTTTTT.

Here the CDR3 reads CASSLDRLGGGELFF. DNA of the CDR3: TGTGCCAGCAGCTTAGATCGGTTAGGGGGAGGGGAGCTGTTTTTT. V is TRBV7-2 and J is TRBJ2-2; D might be TRBD1 (6 bases). The CDR3 is 15 residues long. V dropped 1 base and J dropped 8 bases, with 14 bases sitting between them. Per the germline V gene, CDR1 is SGHTA and CDR2 is FQGNSA.

V usage is TRBV7-9 and J usage is TRBJ2-1; 14 bases map to TRBD2. This CDR3 comprises 16 residues. The ends lost 5 bases at V and 9 bases at J; junction bases unmatched: 9. Germline lookup yields CDR1 SEHNR and CDR2 FQNEAQ (reference sequence). The CDR3: CASSPPGLAGAIEQFF. In DNA, the CDR3 is TGTGCCAGCAGCCCGCCGGGACTAGCGGGAGCCATTGAGCAGTTCTTC.

The chain carries TRBV28 and TRBJ2-1; D possibly corresponds to TRBD1 (5 bases). The DNA end is more similar to TRBJ2-7, so the J call may be wrong. The CDR3 has 17 amino acids. CDR1 and CDR2 (germline): MDHEN, SYDVKM. This CDR3 is CASSLGSLQGSYNEQYF. The CDR3 DNA reads TGTGCCAGCAGTTTAGGGTCTCTGCAGGGCTCCTACAATGAGCAGTACTTC.

With regard to this clonotype: At one end, the junction sequence differs from germline, possibly due to a read error. V usage is TRBV15 and J usage is TRBJ1-2; 9 nucleotides agree with TRBD1. The germline gives CDR1 LNHNV, CDR2 YYDKDF (reference sequence). The length of the CDR3 is 16 residues. The DNA for the CDR3 is TGCGCCACCAGCAGAGGAGGGACAGGGTGGAACTATGGCTACACCTTC. Translating gives CATSRGGTGWNYGYTF.

The chain links TRBV20-1 to TRBJ1-6; D is ambiguous. Trimming cost V 7 bases and J 0 bases, with 19 bases left between them. The CDR3 totals 17 residues. CDR1 is DFQATT, CDR2 SNEGSKA, per germline (reference sequence). CDR3 residues: CSGSSAPFSSYNSPLHF. The CDR3 nucleotides are TGCAGTGGCTCATCGGCCCCCTTCAGCTCCTATAATTCACCCCTCCACTTT.

The J gene is TRBJ1-6, the V gene TRBV2; 9 nucleotides align to TRBD1. The CDR3 is 12 amino acids. The V gene end was trimmed by 9 bases and the J gene end by 7 bases; junction bases not matched to a gene: 1. CDR1 and CDR2 from the germline V gene are SNHLY and FYNNEI. The CDR3 DNA sequence: TGTGCCAGAGGGACAGGGAATTCACCCCTCCACTTT. Its translation is CARGTGNSPLHF.

The chain employs TRBV20-1 and TRBJ1-1; D ambiguous. V was trimmed by 1 base and J by 6 bases, leaving 21 bases between them. The germline CDR1 and CDR2 sequences are DFQATT and SNEGSKA (reference sequence). The CDR3 extends over 16 amino acids. The CDR3 DNA reads as TGCAGTGCTAGAGCCGACGGGAAAATACTATCAGCTGAAGCTTTCTTT. It codes for CSARADGKILSAEAFF.

V usage is TRBV11-3 and J usage is TRBJ2-7; 9 bases line up with TRBD1. The CDR3 runs 17 residues. V trimming: 4 bases; J trimming: 1 base; junction bases outside the gene matches: 11. Germline V gene lookup returns CDR1 SGHNT and CDR2 YENEEA. The CDR3 sequence is CASSWVPTGQGSYEQYF. The CDR3 DNA reads TGTGCCAGCAGCTGGGTACCTACGGGACAGGGATCCTACGAGCAGTACTTC.

The chain combines TRBV16 with TRBJ2-5; D remains unclear. The CDR3 runs 14 residues. V was clipped by 0 bases and J by 3 bases, with 8 bases between them. CDR1 is KGHSY and CDR2 is FQNENV in the germline V gene. The CDR3 nucleotides read TGTGCCAGCAGCCAATCTACAACCGAAGAGACCCAGTACTTC. Its translation: CASSQSTTEETQYF.

The CDR3 loop reads CASPILGGDTQYF. Here the CDR3 DNA reads TGTGCCAGCCCAATCCTGGGCGGAGATACGCAGTATTTT. The rearrangement links TRBV7-9 to TRBJ2-3, with D unresolved. Per the germline V gene, CDR1 is SEHNR and CDR2 is FQNEAQ (reference sequence). The V and J ends lost 8 bases and 5 bases respectively, with 14 bases between them. This CDR3 is 13 amino acids long.

The rearrangement joins TRBV28 to TRBJ2-7, with TRBD1 as a possible D gene (6 bases). Trimming cost V 6 bases and J 0 bases, with 15 bases left between them. The CDR3 contains 15 residues. CDR1 is MDHEN and CDR2 is SYDVKM in the germline V gene. Here the CDR3 DNA reads TGTGCCAGCAGCGAACACAGGGTCGACTCCTACGAGCAGTACTTC. This translates into CASSEHRVDSYEQYF.

This clonotype was seen only a few times. The chain links TRBV24-1 to TRBJ2-5, with D perhaps TRBD1 (7 bases). From germline, CDR1 is KGHDR and CDR2 SFDVKD. The CDR3 length is 13 residues. Trimming cost V 10 bases and J 2 bases, with 13 bases left between them. The CDR3 region is CATGGQSQETQYF. In DNA form, the CDR3 reads TGTGCCACGGGGGGACAGTCTCAAGAGACCCAGTACTTC.

V is TRBV15 and J is TRBJ2-5; 7 positions match TRBD2. The ends lost 0 bases at V and 5 bases at J; junction bases unmatched: 9. Germline V lookup: CDR1 LNHNV, CDR2 YYDKDF (reference sequence). This CDR3 spans 16 amino acids. Here the CDR3 DNA reads TGTGCCACCAGCAGAGAAACCGGAGCGGGGTTGGAGACCCAGTACTTC. Translated, it gives CATSRETGAGLETQYF.

This clonotype came up a few times. V gene TRBV5-1 combines with J gene TRBJ2-1; weak D call: TRBD1 (6 bases). Germline V lookup: CDR1 SGHRS, CDR2 YFSETQ. This CDR3 has 18 residues. V dropped 3 bases and J dropped 5 bases, with 24 bases sitting between them. DNA for the CDR3: TGCGCCAGCAGCTCGGATCCCTCAAGGGGGAGACAACACAATGAGCAGTTCTTC. Translated: CASSSDPSRGRQHNEQFF.

The J gene is TRBJ2-5, the V gene TRBV24-1, with D unclear. The V end lost 3 bases, the J end lost 2 bases, and 15 bases lay between the germline ends. Germline V lookup: CDR1 KGHDR, CDR2 SFDVKD. The CDR3 runs to 16 residues. The CDR3 DNA sequence: TGTGCCACCAGTGATCAGCAGCCGCCAGCGCAAGAGACCCAGTACTTC. This translates into CATSDQQPPAQETQYF.

This clonotype is a singleton in its sample. This sequence joins TRBV2 and TRBJ2-1, with D unclear. CDR3 length: 11 residues. V lost 3 bases and J 11 bases, leaving 8 bases between the germline ends. CDR1 is SNHLY, CDR2 FYNNEI, per germline. The CDR3 spells CASSEFSKQFF. Here the CDR3 DNA reads TGTGCCAGCAGTGAGTTTTCGAAGCAGTTCTTC.

This rearrangement joins TRBV3-1 to TRBJ2-5; possibly TRBD1 for D (5 bases). V shed 1 base and J shed 5 bases, with 14 bases lying between them. Per the germline V gene, CDR1 is LGHDT and CDR2 is YNNKEL (reference sequence). The CDR3 has 15 residues. CDR3 residues: CASSQGQGRLETQYF. DNA of the CDR3: TGTGCCAGCAGCCAAGGGCAGGGCCGGTTGGAGACCCAGTACTTC.

The rearrangement joins TRBV6-5 to TRBJ2-4; 9 bases are a match to TRBD1. The DNA end is a closer match to TRBJ2-7, so the J assignment may be wrong. This CDR3 is 16 amino acids long. Germline CDR1 and CDR2: MNHEY and SVGAGI. CDR3 loop: CASRSPPGQGPYEQYF. The CDR3 nucleotides read TGTGCCAGCAGGTCCCCTCCCGGACAGGGGCCCTACGAGCAGTACTTC.

V is TRBV9 and J is TRBJ2-5, with TRBD2 as a possible D gene (6 bases). The germline CDR1 and CDR2 sequences are SGDLS and YYNGEE. Between the trimmed V and J ends, which lost 0 bases and 1 base, there was a span of 16 bases. This CDR3 region has 17 residues. This chain's CDR3 is CASSVGTAAGPQETQYF. The DNA for the CDR3 is TGTGCCAGCAGCGTAGGAACTGCGGCGGGACCCCAAGAGACCCAGTACTTC.

This clonotype has a single count. The V and J genes are TRBV11-2 and TRBJ2-5, with 11 positions matching TRBD2. V dropped 0 bases and J dropped 7; count of bases not matched to a gene: 10. This CDR3 has 17 amino acids. Germline loops: CDR1 SGHAT, CDR2 FQNNGV. CDR3 coding DNA: TGTGCCAGCAGCTTAGAACTAGCGGGGGACCACTCGGGGACCCAGTACTTC. It codes for CASSLELAGDHSGTQYF.

The rearrangement joins TRBV4-2 to TRBJ2-4; TRBD2 is a possible D gene (7 bases). The CDR3 runs to 15 residues. Germline V lookup: CDR1 LGHNA, CDR2 YNFKEQ. The V end lost 2 bases, the J end lost 13 bases, and 21 bases lay between the germline ends. CDR3 coding DNA: TGTGCCAGCAGCCAAAACAGGGAGGGGACTTGGGAGCAGTACTTC. Protein product: CASSQNREGTWEQYF.

This clonotype was counted between two and nine times. The chain joins TRBV29-1 to TRBJ2-7; D possibly matches TRBD1 or TRBD2 (5 bases each). The tail of the sequence fits TRBJ2-5 better, so the J call may be wrong. This CDR3 is built from 11 residues. Per the germline V gene, CDR1 is SQVTM and CDR2 is ANQGSEA. The chain's CDR3 is CSGDRRETQYF. The DNA for the CDR3 is TGCAGCGGGGACCGACGGGAGACCCAGTACTTC.

This chain connects TRBV6-6 to TRBJ1-1; a weak D match, TRBD1 (6 bases). V was clipped by 4 bases and J by 8 bases, with 11 bases between them. The CDR3 totals 12 residues. The germline V gene encodes CDR1 MNHNY and CDR2 SVGAGI (reference sequence). The CDR3 spells CASSSGGEEAFF. In DNA, the CDR3 is TGTGCCAGCAGTTCTGGGGGCGAGGAAGCTTTCTTT.

This clonotype has a handful of counts. The CDR3 DNA is TGTGCCAGCAGCACCCGGACAGGGTCTCTTCCAGATACGCAGTATTTT. Translation: CASSTRTGSLPDTQYF. The gene calls are TRBV9 and TRBJ2-3, with TRBD1 matching 8 bases. The CDR3 has 16 amino acids. CDR1 and CDR2 (germline): SGDLS, YYNGEE. With V trimmed by 4 bases and J by 4 bases, 11 bases remained unmatched.

A word on this clonotype: Possible read error: a much larger clone is one base away. The V call is TRBV3-1, the J call TRBJ2-3, with D perhaps TRBD1 (6 bases). CDR3 length equals 15 residues. CDR1 and CDR2 from the germline V gene are LGHDT and YNNKEL (reference sequence). V was shortened by 5 bases and J by 6 bases, with 18 bases between the two germline ends. The CDR3 reads CASSSGRGGLDTQYF. The CDR3 DNA sequence: TGTGCCAGCAGCTCAGGCAGGGGCGGATTGGATACGCAGTATTTT.

The rearrangement joins TRBV29-1 to TRBJ2-3; D ambiguous. V lost 8 bases, J lost 3 bases, and 9 bases lay in between. The CDR3 contains 11 residues. The germline CDR1 and CDR2 sequences are SQVTM and ANQGSEA. CDR3 region: CSSLTTDTQYF. As DNA, the CDR3 is TGCAGCTCCTTAACGACAGATACGCAGTATTTT.

This sequence joins TRBV5-1 and TRBJ2-5; TRBD2 agrees at 7 bases. Germline CDR1 is SGHRS and CDR2 is YFSETQ. Trimming cost V 3 bases and J 0 bases; bases outside gene matches: 5. This CDR3 region has 15 residues. CDR3 loop: CASSWEGFNQETQYF. The CDR3 DNA is TGCGCCAGCAGCTGGGAGGGGTTCAACCAAGAGACCCAGTACTTC.